One T cell receptor (beta chain) is described in this entry. Its antigen specificity is not known. No base quality values were provided; no much bigger clone lies one nucleotide off. Other DNA variants within this sample encode the same CDR3. From its cysteine to its phenylalanine, the CDR3 spans 11 amino acids. This entry keeps only the CDR3 DNA: 33 bases, framed from base 1. Between the V and J ends, shortened by 3 bases and 6 bases respectively, the junction contains 4 bases. Taken from the germline V gene, the CDR1 and CDR2 loops are SGHTA and FQGNSA. TCRB CDR3 regions were amplified with the immunoSEQ multiplex PCR using forward primers for 54 TRBV segments and reverse primers for 13 TRBJ segments. Pre-culture CD4+ samples were sequenced at deep resolution with a target of about 220,000 T cell genomes. Amplicons were sequenced on an Illumina HiSeq System, producing 87 bp reads covering the CDR3. The paper's data handling went like this. PCR and sequencing errors in the reads were corrected, and CDR3 regions were defined by aligning to IMGT reference sequences. Synthetic template pools were used to estimate counts of templates and unique rearrangements. Clonality was calculated as 1 minus Pielou's evenness. Richness was estimated with the Daley-Smith estimator. Morisita's index was used to measure repertoire overlap. Clones present in cultured samples but not detected in the pre-culture repertoire of the same donor were defined as low-abundance clones. TCRdb took over this immuneACCESS table, retaining in-frame rearrangements with V and J assigned. Such tables are incomplete; in checked studies, under half of the missing clones stem from an unresolved V gene, and the remainder is unexplained. V and J calls and clone size come straight from that table; D and trimming were deduced from the DNA. Within this sample are 65,000 to 90,000 clones, with roughly 77% of them counted one time only. Of the sample, roughly 1.6% falls within the top ten clones.

Magnetic bead negative selection was used to isolate untouched CD4+ T cells from Ficoll-separated PBMC, with purity averaging roughly 98%. Using magnetic beads, untouched CD4+ T cells were isolated from Ficoll-separated PBMC at 95% to 98% purity, with only negligible CD8+ contamination. Peripheral blood mononuclear cells came from the buffy coats of a few healthy blood donors. Each of the three donors was CMV seronegative. The DNeasy Blood & Tissue Kit was used for extraction of genomic DNA. For each subject, genomic DNA from sorted CD137+CD4+ cells and from pre-culture CD4+ baseline samples underwent TCRB sequencing. These data come from a study of T cell repertoires and HLA-DP antigens (dated by TCRdb to the late 2010s). With respect to the entire study: The study used an in vitro model of CD4+ T cell alloreactivity in which transduced HeLa cells presented allogeneic HLA-DP. The two alloantigens modelled structurally similar versus dissimilar alloantigens, differing from self at one and ten peptide-binding groove amino acids, respectively. The three donors were two male and one female, with ages ranging from the 18-to-29 to the 60-to-69 age band. The average DNA input was approximately 0.2 ug for sorted CD137+CD4+ samples versus approximately 1,200 ng for pre-culture CD4+ samples.

Broad study findings and their caveats: Sorted CD137+ cells showed similar clonality against both alloantigens, at about 0.39, which was much higher than the approximately 0.04 seen in pre-culture samples. Clones undetected before culture had an average cumulative frequency of about 35% against one allele and about 51% against the other. Naive and memory CD4+ repertoires were not analysed separately. The study was limited by having just three donors, by relying on a non-physiological HeLa antigen-presenting system, and by using total CD4+ cells as responders.

Sequencing was done on a sample of CD4+ T cells from PBMCs. The chain is made from TRBV7-2 and TRBJ2-3, with no confident D gene call. The receptor was isolated from a man between 60 and 70 years old in good health and CMV-seronegative. The DNA is as follows: TGTGCCAGCAGCTTGGCTGATACGCAGTATTTT. The translation is CASSLADTQYF.